Presented here are 27 T cell receptor beta chains from one specimen sequenced in a study of graft-versus-host responses after intestinal transplantation. Sequencing was performed with immunoSEQ multiplex PCR; in TCRdb, only in-frame clones are kept and a portion is missing. Here the sample spans approximately 14,000 clones, about 89% being singletons. Material: bone marrow, obtained more than 120 days after intestinal transplantation. The receptors stem from a human patient who received an intestinal transplant, so some T cells may come from the graft donor.

The genes are TRBV2 and TRBJ2-3; 13 nucleotides line up with TRBD2. There are 18 residues in the CDR3. Germline CDR1 and CDR2: SNHLY and FYNNEI. Trimming removed 1 base from V and 2 bases from J; junction bases left unmatched: 6. The CDR3 region is CASSEEIGTSGTTDTQYF. CDR3 coding DNA: TGTGCCAGCAGTGAAGAGATAGGGACTAGCGGGACCACAGATACGCAGTATTTT.

The V and J genes are TRBV4-2 and TRBJ1-1, with D unresolved. The V end lost 3 bases, the J end lost 1 base, and 12 bases lay between the germline ends. The CDR3 runs 15 residues. Germline V gene data show CDR1 as LGHNA and CDR2 as YNFKEQ. The CDR3, as DNA: TGTGCCAGCAGCCACCCCGGGGATTCGAACACTGAAGCTTTCTTT. Its translation is CASSHPGDSNTEAFF.

The chain couples TRBV19 to TRBJ1-1; D not resolved. V lost 10 bases and J 5 bases, leaving 14 bases between the germline ends. CDR3 length: 12 residues. CDR1 LNHDA and CDR2 SQIVND come from the germline V gene (reference sequence). CDR3 bases: TGTGCCACCTCCAGCATTTTAACTGAAGCTTTCTTT. It specifies CATSSILTEAFF.

The chain's CDR3 is CASSATGHTYNEQFF. CDR3 nucleotides: TGTGCCAGCAGCGCCACGGGACACACCTACAATGAGCAGTTCTTC. V and J are TRBV9 and TRBJ2-1, with D maybe TRBD1 (6 bases). The germline V gene has CDR1 SGDLS and CDR2 YYNGEE. This CDR3 spans 15 amino acids. V lost 3 bases and J 2 bases, leaving 12 bases between the germline ends.

V usage is TRBV5-6 and J usage is TRBJ2-2; TRBD2 is a possible D gene (6 bases). V lost 2 bases, J lost 5 bases, and 25 bases lay in between. The germline V gene encodes CDR1 SGHDT and CDR2 YYEEEE. The CDR3 extends over 19 amino acids. For the CDR3, the DNA is TGTGCCAGCAGCTTCTACCGGGAGATCAACTTGAGAGGAACCGGGGAGCTGTTTTTT. It encodes CASSFYREINLRGTGELFF.

The CDR3 nucleotides read TGCGCCAGCAGCCCAAGGGGGACCTACAATGAGCAGTTCTTC. This encodes CASSPRGTYNEQFF. This chain uses TRBV4-1 with TRBJ2-1; possible D gene TRBD1, 6 bases. CDR1 and CDR2 from the germline V gene are MGHRA and YSYEKL. CDR3 size: 14 residues. The germline V and J ends were trimmed by 4 bases and 2 bases, with 9 bases remaining between them.

This chain joins TRBV29-1 and TRBJ2-2; 8 bases line up with TRBD2. The CDR3 has 14 residues. CDR1 and CDR2 (germline): SQVTM, ANQGSEA. With V trimmed by 7 bases and J by 3 bases, 7 bases remained unmatched. The CDR3 nucleotides read TGCAGCGCCGTACTAGCGGTTGACACCGGGGAGCTGTTTTTT. It is translated as CSAVLAVDTGELFF.

This chain links TRBV28 with TRBJ2-5; possible D gene TRBD2, 6 bases. The length of the CDR3 is 14 residues. Trimming pared 6 bases from V and 5 bases from J, leaving 16 bases between. Looked up from germline, CDR1 is MDHEN and CDR2 is SYDVKM. The CDR3 bases are TGTGCCAGCAGCCTGAGACTAGGTCGGGAGACCCAGTACTTC. Its translation: CASSLRLGRETQYF.

The chain couples TRBV7-9 to TRBJ2-5; D uncertain. In germline, CDR1 is SEHNR, CDR2 FQNEAQ (reference sequence). Trimming shortened V by 4 bases and J by 1 base, and 10 bases separated the two germline ends. The CDR3 is made up of 14 amino acids. This CDR3 reads CASSSPWPQETQYF. CDR3 nucleotides: TGTGCCAGCAGCTCCCCCTGGCCCCAAGAGACCCAGTACTTC.

This clone was counted once. The V and J genes are TRBV6-1 and TRBJ2-5; TRBD2 agrees at 7 bases. The CDR3 is made up of 13 amino acids. CDR1 is MNHNS and CDR2 is SASEGT in the germline V gene. Trimming took 2 bases from V and 7 from J; bases not matched to a gene: 4. In DNA form, the CDR3 reads TGTGCCAGCAGTGAACAGCGGGACGGGACCCAGTACTTC. As protein: CASSEQRDGTQYF.

The rearrangement joins TRBV4-1 to TRBJ1-6; D may be TRBD1 (5 bases). The V end lost 8 bases, the J end lost 4 bases, and 9 bases lay between the germline ends. CDR1 and CDR2 (germline): MGHRA, YSYEKL. CDR3 length equals 13 residues. The CDR3 protein is CASADMYNSPLHF. The CDR3 DNA reads as TGCGCCAGCGCGGACATGTATAATTCACCCCTCCACTTT.

The chain links TRBV12-1 to TRBJ2-3; the D call TRBD1 from the table was never checked on the DNA. TRBV12-1 is marked as a pseudogene. The CDR3 has 15 amino acids. CDR3 protein: CASSLNRGRTDTQYF. Here the CDR3 DNA reads TGTGCCAGCAGCTTGAACAGGGGAAGAACAGATACGCAGTATTTT.

The V call is TRBV5-1, the J call TRBJ1-2; 7 nucleotides line up with TRBD1. Germline-derived CDR1 and CDR2 are SGHRS and YFSETQ. This CDR3 has 14 residues. The V gene end was trimmed by 7 bases and the J gene end by 5 bases; junction bases not matched to a gene: 11. The CDR3 protein is CASGLAGTAYGYTF. DNA for the CDR3: TGCGCCAGCGGCCTCGCCGGGACAGCTTATGGCTACACCTTC.

This clone has just one count. V and J are TRBV6-4 and TRBJ1-2; D call uncertain. Germline CDR1 reads MRHNA; CDR2 reads SNTAGT. Trimming removed 8 bases from V and 0 bases from J, with 7 bases in between. The length of the CDR3 is 12 residues. Written as DNA, the CDR3 is TGTGCCAGCTACTCATCTAACTATGGCTACACCTTC. As protein: CASYSSNYGYTF.

The CDR3: CAISEGMNYEQYF. Written as DNA, the CDR3 is TGTGCCATCAGTGAAGGGATGAACTACGAGCAGTACTTC. The chain combines TRBV10-3 with TRBJ2-7; D call uncertain. V dropped 3 bases and J dropped 3 bases, with 9 bases sitting between them. The CDR3 sequence is 13 residues long. The V gene's germline CDR1 is ENHRY and CDR2 SYGVKD.

The chain couples TRBV5-1 to TRBJ1-2, with 7 positions matching TRBD1. J gave up 6 bases and V 0 bases, and 5 bases lay outside the gene matches. Germline values: CDR1 SGHRS, CDR2 YFSETQ. The CDR3 is made up of 14 amino acids. Here the CDR3 reads CASSLVSTGNGYTF. The CDR3 nucleotides are TGCGCCAGCAGCTTGGTGTCGACAGGGAATGGCTACACCTTC.

Worth noting for this clone: The same CDR3 can be traced to other DNA sequences in this sample. V usage is TRBV6-5 and J usage is TRBJ1-2; unclear D gene. The CDR3 totals 14 residues. Trimming shortened V by 5 bases and J by 6 bases, and 16 bases separated the two germline ends. Germline CDR1 and CDR2: MNHEY and SVGAGI. The CDR3 is CASSEPYLSHGYTF. The CDR3 nucleotides are TGTGCCAGCAGTGAACCCTACCTCTCGCATGGCTACACCTTC.

J is TRBJ2-5 and V is TRBV7-9; 7 bases agree with TRBD1. CDR3 length equals 13 residues. The germline V gene has CDR1 SEHNR and CDR2 FQNEAQ (reference sequence). V shed 6 bases, J shed 5 bases, and the junction held 6 bases outside the gene matches. The CDR3, as DNA: TGTGCCAGCAGAGAGGGGGCGCGTGAGACCCAGTACTTC. This encodes CASREGARETQYF. Combining the CDR3 with reference TRBV7-9 and TRBJ2-5 gives the whole variable domain DTGVSQNPRHKITKRGQNVTFRCDPISEHNRLYWYRQTLGQGPEFLTYFQNEAQLEKSRLLSDRFSAERPKGSFSTLEIQRTEQGDSAMYLCASREGARETQYFGPGTRLLVL.

This chain uses TRBV5-1 with TRBJ2-7; TRBD2 agrees at 11 bases. Germline lookup yields CDR1 SGHRS and CDR2 YFSETQ. V was pared by 4 bases and J by 5 bases, with 8 bases of the junction left unmatched. The CDR3 has 15 amino acids. The CDR3 DNA reads TGCGCCAGCAGCGGAAGGACTAGCGGGCGCGACGAGCAGTACTTC. Translation gives CASSGRTSGRDEQYF.

This chain joins TRBV25-1 and TRBJ2-7; D is unresolved. CDR1 is MGHDK, CDR2 SYGVNS, per germline. This CDR3 is built from 11 residues. V lost 6 bases and J lost 3, with 6 bases in between. In nucleotides, the CDR3 is TGTGCCAGCAGACAAAACTACGAGCAGTACTTC. This codes for CASRQNYEQYF.

As regards this clone: Since the CDR3 does not end with the conserved phenylalanine or tryptophan, this likely comes from a read error. DNA for the CDR3: TGTGCCAGCAGTTTATGGGGGGGCTACACCCTC. Amino acid sequence: CASSLWGGYTL. V gene TRBV28 combines with J gene TRBJ1-2; D is undetermined. V was clipped by 0 bases and J by 8 bases, with 4 bases between them. The CDR3 has 11 residues. The germline V gene encodes CDR1 MDHEN and CDR2 SYDVKM.

In nucleotides, the CDR3 is TGTGCCAGCTGGGGGAGGACAAACACCGGGGAGCTGTTTTTT. Its protein is CASWGRTNTGELFF. The chain carries TRBV28 and TRBJ2-2, with D maybe TRBD2 (6 bases). V was pared by 8 bases and J by 2 bases, with 12 bases between. There are 14 residues in the CDR3. Germline V lookup: CDR1 MDHEN, CDR2 SYDVKM.

The rearrangement uses TRBV10-1 and TRBJ2-7; the D gene could be TRBD1 or TRBD2 (5 bases each). Looked up from germline, CDR1 is WNHNN and CDR2 is SYGVQD (reference sequence). The CDR3 covers 14 residues. Trimming cost V 0 bases and J 2 bases, with 8 bases left between them. CDR3 region: CASSESGRTYEQYF. CDR3 nucleotides: TGCGCCAGCAGTGAGTCGGGACGCACCTACGAGCAGTACTTC.

This rearrangement joins TRBV28 to TRBJ1-5, with D unclear. V lost 6 bases to trimming and J lost 1 base, with 10 bases between them. This CDR3 has 14 residues. Germline CDR1 MDHEN, CDR2 SYDVKM. The chain's CDR3 is CASRGFSSNQPQHF. CDR3 sequence (DNA): TGTGCCAGCAGAGGATTTAGCAGCAATCAGCCCCAGCATTTT.

The chain couples TRBV28 to TRBJ1-5, with TRBD1 matching 7 bases. Trimming at V came to 5 bases and at J to 9 bases, leaving 16 bases not matched to a gene. The V gene's germline CDR1 is MDHEN and CDR2 SYDVKM. The CDR3 sequence is 16 residues long. CDR3 protein: CASSPRTGGMGWPQHF. CDR3 in DNA: TGTGCCAGCAGTCCCCGGACAGGAGGTATGGGTTGGCCCCAGCATTTT.

The V and J genes are TRBV7-6 and TRBJ2-1; the D is unclear. Between the trimmed V and J ends, which lost 5 bases and 8 bases, there was a span of 7 bases. This CDR3 is 11 amino acids long. Looked up from germline, CDR1 is SGHVS and CDR2 is FNYEAQ. CDR3 sequence reads: CASSRSYEQFF. In nucleotides, the CDR3 is TGTGCCAGCAGCCGTAGCTATGAGCAGTTCTTC.

The rearrangement links TRBV7-2 to TRBJ2-7; TRBD1 or TRBD2 may be the D gene (7 bases each). The V gene lost 4 bases and the J gene lost 2 bases, with 27 bases spanning the gap. The CDR3 totals 19 residues. The germline V gene encodes CDR1 SGHTA and CDR2 FQGNSA. In nucleotides, the CDR3 is TGTGCCAGCAGCTCCGAGACAGGGAGGGGTTGGGCTAAAACCTACGAGCAGTACTTC. Amino acids: CASSSETGRGWAKTYEQYF.